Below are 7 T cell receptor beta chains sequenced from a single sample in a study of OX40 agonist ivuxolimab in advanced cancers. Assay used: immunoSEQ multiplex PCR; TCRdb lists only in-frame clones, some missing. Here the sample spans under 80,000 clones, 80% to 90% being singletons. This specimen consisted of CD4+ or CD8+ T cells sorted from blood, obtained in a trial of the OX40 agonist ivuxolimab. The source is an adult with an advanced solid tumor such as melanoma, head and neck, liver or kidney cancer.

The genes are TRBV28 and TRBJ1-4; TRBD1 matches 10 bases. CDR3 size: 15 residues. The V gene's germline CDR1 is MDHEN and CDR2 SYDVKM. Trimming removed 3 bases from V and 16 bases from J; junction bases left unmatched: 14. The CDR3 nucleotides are TGTGCCAGCAGTTTGTCCGGGACAGGGGCCTGGTTAACGTTTTTT. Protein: CASSLSGTGAWLTFF.

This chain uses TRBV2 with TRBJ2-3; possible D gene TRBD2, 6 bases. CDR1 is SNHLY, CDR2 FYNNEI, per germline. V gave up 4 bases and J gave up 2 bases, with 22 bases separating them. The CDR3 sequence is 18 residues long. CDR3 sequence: CASSAGTSVGGITDTQYF. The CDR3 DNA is TGTGCCAGCAGTGCTGGGACCTCGGTTGGCGGGATCACAGATACGCAGTATTTT.

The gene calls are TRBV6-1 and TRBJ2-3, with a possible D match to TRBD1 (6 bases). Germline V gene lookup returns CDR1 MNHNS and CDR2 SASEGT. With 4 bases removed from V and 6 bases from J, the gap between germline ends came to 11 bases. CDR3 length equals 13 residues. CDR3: CASSAGVRDTQYF. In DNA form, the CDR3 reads TGTGCCAGCAGTGCAGGGGTTAGGGATACGCAGTATTTT.

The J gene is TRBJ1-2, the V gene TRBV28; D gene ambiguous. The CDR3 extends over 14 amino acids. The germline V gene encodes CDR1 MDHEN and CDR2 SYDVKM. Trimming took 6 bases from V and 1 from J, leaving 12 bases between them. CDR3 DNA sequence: TGTGCCAGCAGCCTTTTGACTGATAACTATGGCTACACCTTC. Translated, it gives CASSLLTDNYGYTF.

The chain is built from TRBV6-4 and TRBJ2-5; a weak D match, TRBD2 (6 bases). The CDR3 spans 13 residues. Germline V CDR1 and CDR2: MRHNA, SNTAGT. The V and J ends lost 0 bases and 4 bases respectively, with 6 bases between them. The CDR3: CASSDSGGETQYF. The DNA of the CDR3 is TGTGCCAGCAGTGACTCGGGGGGAGAGACCCAGTACTTC.

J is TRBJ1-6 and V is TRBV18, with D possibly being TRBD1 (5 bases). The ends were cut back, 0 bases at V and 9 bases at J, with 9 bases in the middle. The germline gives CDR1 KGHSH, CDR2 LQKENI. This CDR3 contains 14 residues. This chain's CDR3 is CASSPPGDSSPLHF. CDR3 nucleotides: TGTGCCAGCTCACCACCGGGGGACTCTTCACCCCTCCACTTT.

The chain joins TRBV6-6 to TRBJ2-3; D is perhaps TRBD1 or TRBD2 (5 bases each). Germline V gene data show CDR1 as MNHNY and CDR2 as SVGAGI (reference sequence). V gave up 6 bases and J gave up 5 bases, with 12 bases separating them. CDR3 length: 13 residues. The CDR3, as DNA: TGTGCCAGCAGCGGGGCGGGTGGAGATACGCAGTATTTT. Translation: CASSGAGGDTQYF.